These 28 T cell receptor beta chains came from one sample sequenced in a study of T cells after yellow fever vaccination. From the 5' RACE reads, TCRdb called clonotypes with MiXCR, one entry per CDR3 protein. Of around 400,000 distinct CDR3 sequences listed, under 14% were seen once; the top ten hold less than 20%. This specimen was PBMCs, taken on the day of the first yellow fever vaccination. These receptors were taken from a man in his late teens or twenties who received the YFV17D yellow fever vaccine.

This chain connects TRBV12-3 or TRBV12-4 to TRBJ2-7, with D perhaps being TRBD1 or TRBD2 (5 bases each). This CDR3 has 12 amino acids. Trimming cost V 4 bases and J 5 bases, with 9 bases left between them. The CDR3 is CASSWDVHEQYF. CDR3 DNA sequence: TGTGCCAGCAGTTGGGACGTCCACGAGCAGTACTTC.

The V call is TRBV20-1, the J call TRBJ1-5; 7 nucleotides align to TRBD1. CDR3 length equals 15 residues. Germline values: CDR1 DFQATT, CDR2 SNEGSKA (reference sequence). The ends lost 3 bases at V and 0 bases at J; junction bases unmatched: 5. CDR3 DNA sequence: TGCAGTGCTAGGTTCGGGACAGCTAGCAATCAGCCCCAGCATTTT. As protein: CSARFGTASNQPQHF.

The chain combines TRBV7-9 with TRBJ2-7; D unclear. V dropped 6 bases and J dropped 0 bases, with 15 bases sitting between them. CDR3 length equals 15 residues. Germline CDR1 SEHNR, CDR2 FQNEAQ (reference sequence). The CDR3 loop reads CASSPHGPSSYEQYF. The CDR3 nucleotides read TGTGCCAGCAGTCCTCATGGACCGAGCTCCTACGAGCAGTACTTC. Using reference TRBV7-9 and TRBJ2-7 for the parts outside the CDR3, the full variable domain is DTGVSQNPRHKITKRGQNVTFRCDPISEHNRLYWYRQTLGQGPEFLTYFQNEAQLEKSRLLSDRFSAERPKGSFSTLEIQRTEQGDSAMYLCASSPHGPSSYEQYFGPGTRLTVT.

Here the CDR3 DNA reads TGTGCCAGCTCAGTCAACAGGCGTACAGAGACCCAGTACTTC. Protein product: CASSVNRRTETQYF. The chain joins TRBV18 to TRBJ2-5; the D gene is possibly TRBD1 (5 bases). Germline CDR1 KGHSH, CDR2 LQKENI. This CDR3 has 14 amino acids. V shed 5 bases and J shed 4 bases, with 14 bases lying between them.

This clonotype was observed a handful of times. The DNA for the CDR3 is TGTGCCAGCAGCCAAGAGATCCAGCCTCAAGAGACCCAGTACTTC. As protein: CASSQEIQPQETQYF. V gene TRBV3-1 combines with J gene TRBJ2-5; D ambiguous. CDR3 length equals 15 residues. Trimming pared 0 bases from V and 2 bases from J, leaving 10 bases between. Germline loops: CDR1 LGHDT, CDR2 YNNKEL (reference sequence).

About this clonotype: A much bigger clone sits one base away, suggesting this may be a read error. CDR3 loop: CASSLEPCTDTQYF. CDR3 coding DNA: TGTGCCAGCAGCTTAGAACCCTGCACAGATACGCAGTATTTT. The rearrangement uses TRBV11-2 and TRBJ2-3, with D unclear. There are 14 residues in the CDR3. V gave up 0 bases and J gave up 1 base, with 5 bases separating them. In germline, CDR1 is SGHAT, CDR2 FQNNGV.

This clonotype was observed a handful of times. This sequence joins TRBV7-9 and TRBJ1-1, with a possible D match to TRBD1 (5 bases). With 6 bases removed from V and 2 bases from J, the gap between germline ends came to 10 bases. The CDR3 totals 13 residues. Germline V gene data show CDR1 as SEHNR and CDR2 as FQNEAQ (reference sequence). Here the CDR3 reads CASRTGPNTEAFF. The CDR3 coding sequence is TGTGCCAGCAGGACGGGACCTAACACTGAAGCTTTCTTT. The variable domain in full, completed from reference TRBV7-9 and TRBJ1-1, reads DTGVSQNPRHKITKRGQNVTFRCDPISEHNRLYWYRQTLGQGPEFLTYFQNEAQLEKSRLLSDRFSAERPKGSFSTLEIQRTEQGDSAMYLCASRTGPNTEAFFGQGTRLTVV.

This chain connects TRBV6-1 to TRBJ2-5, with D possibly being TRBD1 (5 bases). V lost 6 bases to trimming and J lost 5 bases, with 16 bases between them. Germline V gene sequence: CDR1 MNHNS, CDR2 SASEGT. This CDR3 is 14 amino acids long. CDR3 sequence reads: CASSRQLSFETQYF. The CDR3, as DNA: TGTGCCAGCAGCCGACAGTTATCTTTCGAGACCCAGTACTTC.

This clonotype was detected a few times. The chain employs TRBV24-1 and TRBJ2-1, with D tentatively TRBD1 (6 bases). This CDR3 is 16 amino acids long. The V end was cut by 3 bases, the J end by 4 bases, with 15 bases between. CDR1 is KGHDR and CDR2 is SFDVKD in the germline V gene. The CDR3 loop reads CATSDPVGGGYNEQFF. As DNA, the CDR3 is TGTGCCACCAGTGATCCAGTAGGGGGTGGGTACAATGAGCAGTTCTTC.

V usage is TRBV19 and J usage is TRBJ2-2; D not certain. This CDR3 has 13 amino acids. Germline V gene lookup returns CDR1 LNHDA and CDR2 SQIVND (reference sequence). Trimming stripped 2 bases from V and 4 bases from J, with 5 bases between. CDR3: CASSIRTTGELFF. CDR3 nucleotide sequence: TGTGCCAGTAGTATACGGACCACCGGGGAGCTGTTTTTT. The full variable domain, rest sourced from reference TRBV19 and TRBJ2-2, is DGGITQSPKYLFRKEGQNVTLSCEQNLNHDAMYWYRQDPGQGLRLIYYSQIVNDFQKGDIAEGYSVSREKKESFPLTVTSAQKNPTAFYLCASSIRTTGELFFGEGSRLTVL.

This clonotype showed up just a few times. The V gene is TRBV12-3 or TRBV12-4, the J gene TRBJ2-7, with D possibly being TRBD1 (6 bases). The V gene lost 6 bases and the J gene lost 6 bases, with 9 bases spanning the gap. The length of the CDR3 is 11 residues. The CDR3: CASRLRGEQYF. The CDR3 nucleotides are TGTGCCAGCAGGCTCAGGGGCGAGCAGTACTTC.

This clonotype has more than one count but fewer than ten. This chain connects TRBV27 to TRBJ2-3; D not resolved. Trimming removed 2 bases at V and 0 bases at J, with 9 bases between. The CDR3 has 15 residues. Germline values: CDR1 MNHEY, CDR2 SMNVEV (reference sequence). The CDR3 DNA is TGTGCCAGCAGTTTAGTAACAACTAGCACAGATACGCAGTATTTT. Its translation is CASSLVTTSTDTQYF.

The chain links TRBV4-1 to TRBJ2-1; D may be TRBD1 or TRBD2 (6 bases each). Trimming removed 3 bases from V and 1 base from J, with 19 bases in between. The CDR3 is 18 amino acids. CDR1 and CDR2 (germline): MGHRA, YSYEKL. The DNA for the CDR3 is TGCGCCAGCAGCCACCGAGTCGGGGGTAGGGGGTCCTACAATGAGCAGTTCTTC. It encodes CASSHRVGGRGSYNEQFF.

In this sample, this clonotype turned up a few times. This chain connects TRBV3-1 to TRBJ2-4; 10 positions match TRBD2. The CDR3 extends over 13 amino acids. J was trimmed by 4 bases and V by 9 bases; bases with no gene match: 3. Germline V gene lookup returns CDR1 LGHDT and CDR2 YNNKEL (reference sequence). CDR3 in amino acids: CASASGGKNIQYF. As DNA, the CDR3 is TGTGCCAGTGCTAGCGGGGGAAAAAACATTCAGTACTTC.

The CDR3 region has the DNA TGTGCCAGCAGCACGTACCAAAAGACAGATGAGACCCAGTACTTC. Its protein product is CASSTYQKTDETQYF. V and J are TRBV7-6 and TRBJ2-5, with D perhaps matching TRBD1 (5 bases). With 5 bases removed from V and 5 bases from J, the gap between germline ends came to 18 bases. The CDR3 totals 15 residues. From germline, CDR1 is SGHVS and CDR2 FNYEAQ. Full variable domain (remainder filled in from reference TRBV7-6 and TRBJ2-5): GAGVSQSPRYKVTKRGQDVALRCDPISGHVSLYWYRQALGQGPEFLTYFNYEAQQDKSGLPNDRFSAERPEGSISTLTIQRTEQRDSAMYRCASSTYQKTDETQYFGPGTRLLVL.

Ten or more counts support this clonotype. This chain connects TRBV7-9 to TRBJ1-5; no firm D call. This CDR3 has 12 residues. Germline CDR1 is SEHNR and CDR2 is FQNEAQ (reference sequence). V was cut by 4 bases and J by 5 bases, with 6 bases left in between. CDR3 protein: CASSSYYQPQHF. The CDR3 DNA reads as TGTGCCAGCAGCTCCTACTATCAGCCCCAGCATTTT.

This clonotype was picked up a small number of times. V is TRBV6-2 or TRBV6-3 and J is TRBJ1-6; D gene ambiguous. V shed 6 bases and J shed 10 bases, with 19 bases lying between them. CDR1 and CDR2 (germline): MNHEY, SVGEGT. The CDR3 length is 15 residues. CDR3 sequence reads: CASSPRHGVSSPLHF. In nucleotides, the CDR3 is TGTGCCAGCAGCCCTAGACACGGCGTCAGCTCACCCCTCCACTTT.

The chain's CDR3 is CSVERGWTEAFF. The CDR3, as DNA: TGCAGCGTTGAAAGGGGCTGGACTGAAGCTTTCTTT. This rearrangement joins TRBV29-1 to TRBJ1-1; tentative D call: TRBD1 (5 bases). V lost 2 bases, J lost 5 bases, and 9 bases lay in between. The length of the CDR3 is 12 residues. CDR1 is SQVTM and CDR2 is ANQGSEA in the germline V gene.

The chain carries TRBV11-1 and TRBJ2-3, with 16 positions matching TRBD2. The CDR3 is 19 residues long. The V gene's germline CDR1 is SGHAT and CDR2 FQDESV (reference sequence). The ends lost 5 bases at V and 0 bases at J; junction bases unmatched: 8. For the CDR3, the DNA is TGTGCCAGCAGCACGGGACTAGCGGGGGGGCTTACTAGCACAGATACGCAGTATTTT. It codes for CASSTGLAGGLTSTDTQYF.

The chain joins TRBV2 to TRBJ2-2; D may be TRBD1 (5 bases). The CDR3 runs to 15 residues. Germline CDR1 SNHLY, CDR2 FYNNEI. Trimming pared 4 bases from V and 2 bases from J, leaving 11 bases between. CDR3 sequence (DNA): TGTGCCAGCAGTGTTTGGCAGGGAAACACCGGGGAGCTGTTTTTT. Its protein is CASSVWQGNTGELFF.

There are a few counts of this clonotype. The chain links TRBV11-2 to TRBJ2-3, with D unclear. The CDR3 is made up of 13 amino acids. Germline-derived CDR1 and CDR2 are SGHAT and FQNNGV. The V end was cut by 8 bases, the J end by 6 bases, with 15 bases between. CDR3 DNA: TGTGCCAGCGCGGCGGCCCCCGGGGATACGCAGTATTTT. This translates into CASAAAPGDTQYF.

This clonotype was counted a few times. As DNA, the CDR3 is TGTGCCAGCAGCCAAGATCCAAGGAGCGGCCTCACAGATACGCAGTATTTT. Translating gives CASSQDPRSGLTDTQYF. The chain links TRBV4-2 to TRBJ2-3, with D possibly matching TRBD2 (5 bases). Germline V gives CDR1 LGHNA, CDR2 YNFKEQ. V lost 0 bases and J lost 2, with 15 bases in between. The CDR3 is made up of 17 amino acids.

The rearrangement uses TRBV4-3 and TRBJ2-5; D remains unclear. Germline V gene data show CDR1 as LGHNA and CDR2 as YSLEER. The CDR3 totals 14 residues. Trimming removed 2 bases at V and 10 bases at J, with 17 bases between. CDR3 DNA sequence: TGCGCCAGCAGCCAATCCCTCGGACGGTGGGACCAGTACTTC. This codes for CASSQSLGRWDQYF.

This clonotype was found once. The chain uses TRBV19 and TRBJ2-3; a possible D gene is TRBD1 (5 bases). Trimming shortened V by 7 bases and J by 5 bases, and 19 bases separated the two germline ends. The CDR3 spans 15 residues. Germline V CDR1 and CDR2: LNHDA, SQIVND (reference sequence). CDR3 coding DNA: TGTGCCAGTACTCCCTGGGGCAGGGTGGTAGATACGCAGTATTTT. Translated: CASTPWGRVVDTQYF. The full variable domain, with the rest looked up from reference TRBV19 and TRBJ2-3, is DGGITQSPKYLFRKEGQNVTLSCEQNLNHDAMYWYRQDPGQGLRLIYYSQIVNDFQKGDIAEGYSVSREKKESFPLTVTSAQKNPTAFYLCASTPWGRVVDTQYFGPGTRLTVL.

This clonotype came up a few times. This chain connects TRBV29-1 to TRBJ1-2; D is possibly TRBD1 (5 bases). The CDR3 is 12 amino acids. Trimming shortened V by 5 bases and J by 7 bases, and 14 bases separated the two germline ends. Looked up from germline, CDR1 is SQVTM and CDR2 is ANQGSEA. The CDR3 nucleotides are TGCAGCGTTTCAGGGCCCTCGGGTGGCTACACCTTC. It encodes CSVSGPSGGYTF.

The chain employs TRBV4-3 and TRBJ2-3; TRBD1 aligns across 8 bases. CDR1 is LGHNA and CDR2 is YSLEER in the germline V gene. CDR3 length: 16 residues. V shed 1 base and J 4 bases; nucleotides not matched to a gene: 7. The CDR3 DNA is TGCGCCAGCAGCCAAGCCGTCCCAGGGGGCGCAGATACGCAGTATTTT. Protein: CASSQAVPGGADTQYF.

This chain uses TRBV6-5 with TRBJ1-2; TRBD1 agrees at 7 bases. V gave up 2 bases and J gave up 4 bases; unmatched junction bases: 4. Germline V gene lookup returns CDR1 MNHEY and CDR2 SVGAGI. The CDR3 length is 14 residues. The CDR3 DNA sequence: TGTGCCAGCAGTTACGCCCCAGGGGGCTATGGCTACACCTTC. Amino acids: CASSYAPGGYGYTF.

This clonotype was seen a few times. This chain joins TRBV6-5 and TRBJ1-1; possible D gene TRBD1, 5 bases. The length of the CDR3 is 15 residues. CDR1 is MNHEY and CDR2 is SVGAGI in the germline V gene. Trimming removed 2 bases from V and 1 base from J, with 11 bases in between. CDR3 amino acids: CASSYKGTRNTEAFF. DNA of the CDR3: TGTGCCAGCAGTTACAAGGGGACTCGGAACACTGAAGCTTTCTTT.